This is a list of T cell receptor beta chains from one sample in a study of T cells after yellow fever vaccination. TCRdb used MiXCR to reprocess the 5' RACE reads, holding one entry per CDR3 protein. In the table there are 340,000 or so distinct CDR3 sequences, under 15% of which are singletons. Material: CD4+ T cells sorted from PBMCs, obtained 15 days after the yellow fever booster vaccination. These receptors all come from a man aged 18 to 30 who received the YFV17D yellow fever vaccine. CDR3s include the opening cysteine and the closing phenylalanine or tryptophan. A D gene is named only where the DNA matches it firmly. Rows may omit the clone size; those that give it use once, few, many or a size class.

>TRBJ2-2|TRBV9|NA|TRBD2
TGTGCCAGCAGCGTCTTAGCGGGGGTGGGGACCGGGGAGCTGTTTTTT
CASSVLAGVGTGELFF
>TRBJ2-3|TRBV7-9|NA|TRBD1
TGTGCCAGCAGCTGGGCCCAGGGGGCTCTTAGCACAGATACGCAGTATTTT
CASSWAQGALSTDTQYF
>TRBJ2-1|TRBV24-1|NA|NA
TGTGCCACCAGTGATTCAGTAATCCATGAGCAGTTCTTC
CATSDSVIHEQFF
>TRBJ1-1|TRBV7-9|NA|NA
TGTGCCAGCAGTTACACAGGGACCACTGAAGCTTTCTTT
CASSYTGTTEAFF
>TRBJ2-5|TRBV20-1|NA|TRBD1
TGCAGTGCTCAACAGGGGGGAGAGACCCAGTACTTC
CSAQQGGETQYF
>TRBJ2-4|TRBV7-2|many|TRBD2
TGTGCCAGCAGCTTGGGGATTACGGGGGGAAACATTCAGTACTTC
CASSLGITGGNIQYF
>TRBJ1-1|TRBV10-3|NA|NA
TGTGCCATCCTCATGGCGGGGGGGACTGAAGCTTTCTTT
CAILMAGGTEAFF
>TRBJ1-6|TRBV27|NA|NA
TGTGCCAGCAGTGCAGTAGTCGGTTCACCCCTCCACTTT
CASSAVVGSPLHF
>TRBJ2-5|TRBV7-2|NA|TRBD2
TGTGCCAGCAGCCTAAGGGCTAGCGGGGGGATGGAGACCCAGTACTTC
CASSLRASGGMETQYF
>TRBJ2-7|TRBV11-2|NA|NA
TGTGCCAGCAGCCCCATTACGGGGTCTACTGGGGAGCAGTACTTC
CASSPITGSTGEQYF
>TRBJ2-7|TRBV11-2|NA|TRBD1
TGTGCCAGCAGCTATTCTGACAGGGCCTACGAGCAGTACTTC
CASSYSDRAYEQYF
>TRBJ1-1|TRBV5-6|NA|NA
TGTGCCAGCACCTTCAAAGGCGGGACTGAAGCTTTCTTT
CASTFKGGTEAFF
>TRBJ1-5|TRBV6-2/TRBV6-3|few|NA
TGTGCCAGCAGTCCGGATAATCAGCCCCAGCATTTT
CASSPDNQPQHF
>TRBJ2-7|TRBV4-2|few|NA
TGTGCCAGCAGCCAAGATATGTTGGCCTACGAGCAGTACTTC
CASSQDMLAYEQYF
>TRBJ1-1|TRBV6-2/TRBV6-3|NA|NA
TGTGCCAGCACCTCATCGGCGGGAGCTTTCTTT
CASTSSAGAFF
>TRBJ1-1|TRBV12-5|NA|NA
TGTGCTAGTGGTTTATATGACACTGAAGCTTTCTTT
CASGLYDTEAFF
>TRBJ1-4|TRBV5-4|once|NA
TGTGCCAGCAGCTTGGGGGGACTCCTAAGTGGCGAAAAACTGTTTTTT
CASSLGGLLSGEKLFF
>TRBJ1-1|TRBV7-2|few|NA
TGTGCCAGCAGCTTAGTACTGGCGAACACTGAAGCTTTCTTT
CASSLVLANTEAFF
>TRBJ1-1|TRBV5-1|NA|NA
TGCGCCAGCAGCTTAAGGTCCAGGGAAAATGAAGCTTTCTTT
CASSLRSRENEAFF
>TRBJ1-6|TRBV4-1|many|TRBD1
TGCGCCAGCAGCCAAGCTGACAGGGGTAATTCACCCCTCCACTTT
CASSQADRGNSPLHF
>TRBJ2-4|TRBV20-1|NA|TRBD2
TGCAGTGCCCCGACTAGCGGGGGGGCCGTGAACATTCAGTACTTC
CSAPTSGGAVNIQYF
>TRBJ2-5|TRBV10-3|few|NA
TGTGCCATCAGTGGGCCTTCCTGGGGAGAGACCCAGTACTTC
CAISGPSWGETQYF
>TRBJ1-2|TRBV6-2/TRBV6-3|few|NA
TGTGCCAGTCGCAGACCTGCCGACTATGGCTACACCTTC
CASRRPADYGYTF
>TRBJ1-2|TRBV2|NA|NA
TGTGCCAGCAGTACCTCGGACAACTATGGCTACACCTTC
CASSTSDNYGYTF
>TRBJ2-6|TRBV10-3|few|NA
TGTGCCATCAGTGATTTAGAAGGAAACGTCCTGACTTTC
CAISDLEGNVLTF
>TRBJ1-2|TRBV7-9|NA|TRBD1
TGTGCCAGCAGCCAACGGACAGGGGCCCTCTATGGCTACACCTTC
CASSQRTGALYGYTF
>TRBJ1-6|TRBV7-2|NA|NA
TGTGCCAGCAGAGGGGCCGGGACAAGCAATTCACCCCTCCACTTT
CASRGAGTSNSPLHF
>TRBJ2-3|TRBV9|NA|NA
TGTGCCAGCAGCGCACGGGCCCACACAGATACGCAGTATTTT
CASSARAHTDTQYF
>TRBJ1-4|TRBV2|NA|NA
TGTGCCAGCATGGCAGGGGTAGAAAAACTGTTTTTT
CASMAGVEKLFF
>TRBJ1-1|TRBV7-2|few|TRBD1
TGTGCCAGCAGCCAAGTACAGGGGGCGATCACTGAAGCTTTCTTT
CASSQVQGAITEAFF
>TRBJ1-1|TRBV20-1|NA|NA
TGCAGTGCTAGAGATCCGTACATCGACGCTGAAGCTTTCTTT
CSARDPYIDAEAFF
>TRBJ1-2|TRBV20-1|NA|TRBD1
TGCAGTGCTAGGTCACAGGGGGGTTCCTACCTTAACTATGGCTACACCTTC
CSARSQGGSYLNYGYTF
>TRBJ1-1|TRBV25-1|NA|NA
TGTGCCAGCAGTGAATATTTTGGCGAGGCTTTCTTT
CASSEYFGEAFF
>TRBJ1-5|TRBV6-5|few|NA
TGTGCCAGCAGTTATGCAGGGATAGGGGATCAGCCCCAGCATTTT
CASSYAGIGDQPQHF
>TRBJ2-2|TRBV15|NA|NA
TGTGCCACCAGCAGAGTTGCAGGGACCACCGGGGAGCTGTTTTTT
CATSRVAGTTGELFF
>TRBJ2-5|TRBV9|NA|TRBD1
TGTGCCAGCAGCGCCCGGGACAGGGGGCGAGAGACCCAGTACTTC
CASSARDRGRETQYF
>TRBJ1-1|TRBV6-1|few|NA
TGTGCCAGCAGTGAACAGCAGGGGTACACTGAAGCTTTCTTT
CASSEQQGYTEAFF
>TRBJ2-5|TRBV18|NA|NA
TGTGCCAGCTCACCACCGGAGGAGACCCAGTACTTC
CASSPPEETQYF
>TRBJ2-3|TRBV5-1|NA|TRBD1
TGCGCCAGCAGCTTGGGGGACAGTCCTACAGATACGCAGTATTTT
CASSLGDSPTDTQYF
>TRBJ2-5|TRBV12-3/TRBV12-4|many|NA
TGTGCCAGCAGTTTTGGGTCCCAAGAGACCCAGTACTTC
CASSFGSQETQYF
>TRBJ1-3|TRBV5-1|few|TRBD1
TGCGCCAGCAGCTTGCAGGGACAGGGGGCTGGAAACACCATATATTTT
CASSLQGQGAGNTIYF
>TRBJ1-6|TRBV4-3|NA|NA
TGCGCCAGCAGCCGCACTGGGCGTAATTCACCCCTCCACTTT
CASSRTGRNSPLHF
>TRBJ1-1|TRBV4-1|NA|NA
TGCGCCAGCAGCCAAGATTTAATTCTCGGGGGGGCTTTCTTT
CASSQDLILGGAFF
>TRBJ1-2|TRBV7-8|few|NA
TGTGCCAGCAGCTTAGTTCCAGACTCGTACCGTGGCTACACCTTC
CASSLVPDSYRGYTF
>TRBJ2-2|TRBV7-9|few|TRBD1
TGTGCCAGCAGCCCGACAGGGGGCGCCCCGTCGGGGGAGCTGTTTTTT
CASSPTGGAPSGELFF
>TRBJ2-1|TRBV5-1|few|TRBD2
TGCGCCAGCCAGGGACTAGCGGGGGGCCTCAATGAGCAGTTCTTC
CASQGLAGGLNEQFF
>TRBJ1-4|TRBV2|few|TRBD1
TGTGCCAGCAGTGAAGGACAGGGTCCAAAACTGTTTTTT
CASSEGQGPKLFF
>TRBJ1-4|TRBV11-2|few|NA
TGTGCCAGCACCAATCTCGGACAAGCAACTAATGAAAAACTGTTTTTT
CASTNLGQATNEKLFF
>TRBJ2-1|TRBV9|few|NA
TGTGCCAGCAGCGTAGGTAGCTCCTACAATGAGCAGTTCTTC
CASSVGSSYNEQFF
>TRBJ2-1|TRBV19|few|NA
TGTGCCAGTAGTACTACTAGGACTGGGACAAACGAGCAGTTCTTC
CASSTTRTGTNEQFF
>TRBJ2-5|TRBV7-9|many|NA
TGTGCCAGCAGCTTAATCGGGCGGGAGACCCAGTACTTC
CASSLIGRETQYF
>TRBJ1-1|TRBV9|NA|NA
TGTGCCAGCAGCGTAGGAATCGGGGGCGATAAGAACACTGAAGCTTTCTTT
CASSVGIGGDKNTEAFF
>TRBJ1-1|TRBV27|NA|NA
TGTGCCAGCAGTTACTGGCAGCGAGGGATGAGAACTGAAGCTTTCTTT
CASSYWQRGMRTEAFF
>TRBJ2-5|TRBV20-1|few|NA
TGCAGTGCTAGAGGTTCACGGGGTTTGGGCGAGACCCAGTACTTC
CSARGSRGLGETQYF
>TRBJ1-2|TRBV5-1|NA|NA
TGCGCCAGCAGCTTGGATGCGGGGGGCTATGGCTACACCTTC
CASSLDAGGYGYTF